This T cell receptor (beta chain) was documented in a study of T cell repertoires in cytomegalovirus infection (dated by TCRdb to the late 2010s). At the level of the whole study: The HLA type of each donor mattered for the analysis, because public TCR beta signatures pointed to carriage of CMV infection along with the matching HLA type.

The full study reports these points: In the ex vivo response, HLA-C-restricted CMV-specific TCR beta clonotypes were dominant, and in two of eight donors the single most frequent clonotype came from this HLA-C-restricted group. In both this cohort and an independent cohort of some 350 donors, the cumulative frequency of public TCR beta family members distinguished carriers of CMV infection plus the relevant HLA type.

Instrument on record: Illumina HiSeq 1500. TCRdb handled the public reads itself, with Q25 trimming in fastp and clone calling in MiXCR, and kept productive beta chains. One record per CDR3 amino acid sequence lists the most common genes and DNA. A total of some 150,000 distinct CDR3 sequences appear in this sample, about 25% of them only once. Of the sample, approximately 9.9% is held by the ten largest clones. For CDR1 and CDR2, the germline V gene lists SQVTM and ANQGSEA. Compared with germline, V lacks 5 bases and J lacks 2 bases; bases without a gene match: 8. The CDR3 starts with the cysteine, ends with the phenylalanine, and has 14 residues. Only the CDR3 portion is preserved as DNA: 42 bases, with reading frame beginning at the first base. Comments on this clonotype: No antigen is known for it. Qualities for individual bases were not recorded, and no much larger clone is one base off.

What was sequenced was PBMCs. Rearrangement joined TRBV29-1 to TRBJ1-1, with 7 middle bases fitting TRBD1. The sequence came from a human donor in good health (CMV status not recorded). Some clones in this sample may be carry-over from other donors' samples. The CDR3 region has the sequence CSVFPRQGNTEAFF. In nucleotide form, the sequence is TGCAGCGTTTTCCCACGACAGGGCAACACTGAAGCTTTCTTT. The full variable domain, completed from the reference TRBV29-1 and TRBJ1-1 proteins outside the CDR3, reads SAVISQKPSRDICQRGTSLTIQCQVDSQVTMMFWYRQQPGQSLTLIATANQGSEATYESGFVIDKFPISRPNLTFSTLTVSNMSPEDSSIYLCSVFPRQGNTEAFFGQGTRLTVV.